These 8 T cell receptor beta chains were all obtained from the same sample, sequenced in a study of blood T cell repertoires in COVID-19. Libraries were prepared by immunoSEQ multiplex PCR; TCRdb keeps only in-frame clonotypes and omits some of them. The top ten hold about an eighth of the sample, which has over 250,000 clones, 65% to 90% seen once. The specimen was peripheral blood. The receptors were gathered from a human donor in a cohort sampled during active COVID-19.

In its sample, this clone was seen a few times. The V and J genes are TRBV19 and TRBJ2-3; 8 nucleotides match TRBD1. Germline CDR1 reads LNHDA; CDR2 reads SQIVND (reference sequence). The CDR3 totals 16 residues. V gave up 3 bases and J gave up 2 bases; unmatched junction bases: 7. The chain's CDR3 is CASSIEGQALTDTQYF. CDR3 nucleotides: TGTGCCAGTAGTATTGAGGGACAGGCACTCACAGATACGCAGTATTTT.

The chain has TRBV12-5 and TRBJ2-7; maybe TRBD2 (6 bases). Trimming cost V 5 bases and J 7 bases, with 9 bases left between them. There are 11 residues in the CDR3. The germline gives CDR1 LGHNT, CDR2 FRNRAP. The CDR3, as DNA: TGTGCTAGTGGTCTTGCGGGGGAGCAGTACTTC. It specifies CASGLAGEQYF.

The gene calls are TRBV7-2 and TRBJ2-7; TRBD1 matches at 9 bases. The junction had 5 bases not matched to a gene; V was cut back by 1 base and J by 4 bases. Germline V gene data show CDR1 as SGHTA and CDR2 as FQGNSA. The CDR3 is 15 residues long. CDR3 coding DNA: TGTGCCAGCAGCTTAGGACAGGGGGGGCTGTACGAGCAGTACTTC. As protein: CASSLGQGGLYEQYF.

This chain joins TRBV4-3 and TRBJ2-7, with D perhaps TRBD1 (6 bases). CDR1 and CDR2 (germline): LGHNA, YSLEER. The CDR3 has 13 amino acids. The germline V and J ends were trimmed by 1 base and 3 bases, with 7 bases remaining between them. CDR3 protein: CASSQAQGYEQYF. Here the CDR3 DNA reads TGCGCCAGCAGCCAAGCACAGGGCTACGAGCAGTACTTC.

The V and J genes are TRBV5-6 and TRBJ1-2; unclear D gene. The CDR3 is 14 amino acids. Between the trimmed V and J ends, which lost 1 base and 3 bases, there was a span of 10 bases. In germline, CDR1 is SGHDT, CDR2 YYEEEE. The CDR3 protein is CASSLSGSYYGYTF. As DNA, the CDR3 is TGTGCCAGCAGCTTGTCAGGCAGCTACTATGGCTACACCTTC.

The chain joins TRBV5-4 to TRBJ1-6; unclear D gene. CDR3 length: 14 residues. Trimming removed 5 bases from V and 7 bases from J, with 13 bases in between. In germline, CDR1 is SGHNT, CDR2 YYREEE (reference sequence). The CDR3 loop reads CASSPDGSNSPLHF. The CDR3 region has the DNA TGTGCCAGCAGTCCTGACGGTAGCAATTCACCCCTCCACTTT.

This chain connects TRBV19 to TRBJ2-1; D is ambiguous. The germline V gene encodes CDR1 LNHDA and CDR2 SQIVND (reference sequence). The CDR3 consists of 16 residues. V was pared by 4 bases and J by 3 bases, with 16 bases between. The CDR3, as DNA: TGTGCCAGTAGTAGTCTCGAGAGGAGTGGCTACAATGAGCAGTTCTTC. As protein: CASSSLERSGYNEQFF.

The chain couples TRBV28 to TRBJ2-4; tentatively, D is TRBD1 (6 bases). The CDR3 is made up of 15 amino acids. V was cut by 2 bases and J by 7 bases, with 15 bases left in between. The germline V gene has CDR1 MDHEN and CDR2 SYDVKM. The CDR3 nucleotides read TGTGCCAGCAGTTTAGTGGGGGCGTCAAATAACATTCAGTACTTC. Its protein is CASSLVGASNNIQYF.